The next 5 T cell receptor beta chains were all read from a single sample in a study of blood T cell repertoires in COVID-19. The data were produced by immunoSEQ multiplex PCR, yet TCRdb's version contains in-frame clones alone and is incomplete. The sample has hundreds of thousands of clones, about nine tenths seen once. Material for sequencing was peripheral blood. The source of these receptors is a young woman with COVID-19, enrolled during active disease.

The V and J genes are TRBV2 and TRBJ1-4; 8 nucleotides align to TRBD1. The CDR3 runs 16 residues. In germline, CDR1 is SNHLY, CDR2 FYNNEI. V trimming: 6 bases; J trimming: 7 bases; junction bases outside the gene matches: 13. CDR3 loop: CASREFGTGVSEKLFF. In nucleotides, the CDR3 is TGTGCCAGCAGGGAATTCGGGACAGGAGTCTCTGAAAAACTGTTTTTT.

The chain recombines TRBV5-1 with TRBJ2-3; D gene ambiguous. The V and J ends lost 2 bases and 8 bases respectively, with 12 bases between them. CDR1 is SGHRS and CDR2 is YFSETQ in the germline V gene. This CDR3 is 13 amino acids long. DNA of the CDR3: TGCGCCAGCAGCTTTGACTCAATCGGTACGCAGTATTTT. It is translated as CASSFDSIGTQYF.

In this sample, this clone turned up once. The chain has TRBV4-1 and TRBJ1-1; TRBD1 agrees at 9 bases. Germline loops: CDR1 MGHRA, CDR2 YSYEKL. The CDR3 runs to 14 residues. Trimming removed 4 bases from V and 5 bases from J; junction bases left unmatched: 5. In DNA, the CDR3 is TGCGCCAGCAGCCCAGGGACAGGGCGAACTGAAGCTTTCTTT. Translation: CASSPGTGRTEAFF.

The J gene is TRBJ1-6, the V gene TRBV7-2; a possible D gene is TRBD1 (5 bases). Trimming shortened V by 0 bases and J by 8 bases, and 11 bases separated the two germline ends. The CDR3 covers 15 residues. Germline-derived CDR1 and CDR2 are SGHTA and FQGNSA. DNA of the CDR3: TGTGCCAGCAGCTTAGCGCTGGGAGGGGATTCACCCCTCCACTTT. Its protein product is CASSLALGGDSPLHF.

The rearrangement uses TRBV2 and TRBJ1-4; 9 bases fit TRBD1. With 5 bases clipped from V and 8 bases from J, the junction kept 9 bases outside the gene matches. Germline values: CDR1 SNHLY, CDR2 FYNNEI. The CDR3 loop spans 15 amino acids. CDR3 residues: CASSLTQGAQEKLFF. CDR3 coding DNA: TGTGCCAGCAGTCTAACACAGGGGGCACAAGAAAAACTGTTTTTT.